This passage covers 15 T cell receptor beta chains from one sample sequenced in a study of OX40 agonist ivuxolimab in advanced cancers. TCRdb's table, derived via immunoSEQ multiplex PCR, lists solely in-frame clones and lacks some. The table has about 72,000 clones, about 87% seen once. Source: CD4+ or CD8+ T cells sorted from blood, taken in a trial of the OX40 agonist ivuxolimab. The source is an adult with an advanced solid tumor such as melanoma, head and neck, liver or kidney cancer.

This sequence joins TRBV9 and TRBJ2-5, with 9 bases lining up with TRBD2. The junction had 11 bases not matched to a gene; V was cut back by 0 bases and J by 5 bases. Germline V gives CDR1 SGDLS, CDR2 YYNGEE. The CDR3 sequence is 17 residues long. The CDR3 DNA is TGTGCCAGCAGCGTAGGGGCAAGCGGGAGGAGTGGGGAGACCCAGTACTTC. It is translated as CASSVGASGRSGETQYF.

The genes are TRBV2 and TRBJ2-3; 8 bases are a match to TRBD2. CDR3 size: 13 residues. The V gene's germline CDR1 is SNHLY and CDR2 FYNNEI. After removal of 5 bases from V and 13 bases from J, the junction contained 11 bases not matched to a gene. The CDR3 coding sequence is TGTGCCAGCAGTTATATTCGGGGTAGCGGGGAGTATTTT. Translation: CASSYIRGSGEYF. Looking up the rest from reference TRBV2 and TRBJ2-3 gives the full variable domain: EPEVTQTPSHQVTQMGQEVILRCVPISNHLYFYWYRQILGQKVEFLVSFYNNEISEKSEIFDDQFSVERPDGSNFTLKIRSTKLEDSAMYFCASSYIRGSGEYFGPGTRLTVL.

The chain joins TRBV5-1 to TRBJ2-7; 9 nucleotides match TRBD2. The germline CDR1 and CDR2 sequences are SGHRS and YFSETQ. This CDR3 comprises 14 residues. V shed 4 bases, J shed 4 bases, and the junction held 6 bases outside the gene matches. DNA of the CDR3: TGCGCCAGCAGCCCTAGGACTAGCGAGTACGAGCAGTACTTC. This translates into CASSPRTSEYEQYF.

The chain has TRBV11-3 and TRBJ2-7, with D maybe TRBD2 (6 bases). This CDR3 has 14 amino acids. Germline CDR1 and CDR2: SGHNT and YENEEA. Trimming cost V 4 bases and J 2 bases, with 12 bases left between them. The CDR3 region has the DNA TGTGCCAGCAGCTCCTTTGCTAGCGCCTACGAGCAGTACTTC. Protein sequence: CASSSFASAYEQYF.

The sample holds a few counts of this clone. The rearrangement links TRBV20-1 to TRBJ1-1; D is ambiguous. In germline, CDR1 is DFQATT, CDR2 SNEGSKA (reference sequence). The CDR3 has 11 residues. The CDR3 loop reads CSPETSWGAFF. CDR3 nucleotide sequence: TGCAGCCCAGAAACTTCCTGGGGAGCTTTCTTT.

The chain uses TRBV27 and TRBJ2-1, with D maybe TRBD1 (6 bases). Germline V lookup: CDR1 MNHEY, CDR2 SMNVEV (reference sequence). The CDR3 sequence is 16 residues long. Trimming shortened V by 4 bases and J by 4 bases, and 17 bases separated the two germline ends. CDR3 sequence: CASSSTTGTPYNEQFF. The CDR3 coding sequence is TGTGCCAGCAGTTCCACTACCGGGACACCGTACAATGAGCAGTTCTTC.

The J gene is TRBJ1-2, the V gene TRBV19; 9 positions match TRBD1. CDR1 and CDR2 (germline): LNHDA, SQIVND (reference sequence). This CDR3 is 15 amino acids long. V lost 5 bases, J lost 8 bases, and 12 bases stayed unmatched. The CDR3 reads CASSVTGGYVQGYTF. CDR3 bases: TGTGCCAGTAGTGTTACAGGGGGCTACGTTCAAGGCTACACCTTC.

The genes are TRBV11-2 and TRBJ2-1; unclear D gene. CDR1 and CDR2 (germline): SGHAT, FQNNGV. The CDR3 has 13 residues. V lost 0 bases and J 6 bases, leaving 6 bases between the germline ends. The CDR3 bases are TGTGCCAGCAGCTTAGAAAACAGCAATGAGCAGTTCTTC. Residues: CASSLENSNEQFF.

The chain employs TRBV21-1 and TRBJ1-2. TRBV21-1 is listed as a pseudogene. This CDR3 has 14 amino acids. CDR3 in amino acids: CASSKGKSLYGYTF. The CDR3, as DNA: TGTGCCAGCAGCAAAGGAAAGAGCCTCTATGGCTACACCTTC.

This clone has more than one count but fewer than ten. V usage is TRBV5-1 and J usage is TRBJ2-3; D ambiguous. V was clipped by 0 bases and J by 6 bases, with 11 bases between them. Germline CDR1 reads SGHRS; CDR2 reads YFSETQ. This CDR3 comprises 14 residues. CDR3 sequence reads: CASSLAQAEDTQYF. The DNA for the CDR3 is TGCGCCAGCAGCTTGGCCCAGGCCGAGGATACGCAGTATTTT.

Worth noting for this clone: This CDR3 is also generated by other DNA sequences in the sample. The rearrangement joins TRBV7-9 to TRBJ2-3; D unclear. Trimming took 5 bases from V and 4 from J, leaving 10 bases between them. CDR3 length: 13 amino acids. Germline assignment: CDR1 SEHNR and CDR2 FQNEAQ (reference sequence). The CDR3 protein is CASSPRGPDTQYF. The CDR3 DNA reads TGTGCCAGCAGCCCCAGAGGTCCAGATACGCAGTATTTT.

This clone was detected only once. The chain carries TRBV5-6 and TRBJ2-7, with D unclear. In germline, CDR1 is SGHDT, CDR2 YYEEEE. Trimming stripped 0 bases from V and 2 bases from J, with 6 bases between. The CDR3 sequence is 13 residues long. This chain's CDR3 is CASSLGAPYEQYF. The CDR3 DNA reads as TGTGCCAGCAGCTTGGGGGCACCCTACGAGCAGTACTTC.

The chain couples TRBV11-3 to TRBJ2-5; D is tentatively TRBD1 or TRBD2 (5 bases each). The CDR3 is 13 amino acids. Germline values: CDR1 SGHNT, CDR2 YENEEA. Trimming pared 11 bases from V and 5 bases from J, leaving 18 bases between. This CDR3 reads CAGRLAPGETQYF. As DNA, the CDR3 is TGTGCCGGCCGCCTAGCTCCAGGGGAGACCCAGTACTTC.

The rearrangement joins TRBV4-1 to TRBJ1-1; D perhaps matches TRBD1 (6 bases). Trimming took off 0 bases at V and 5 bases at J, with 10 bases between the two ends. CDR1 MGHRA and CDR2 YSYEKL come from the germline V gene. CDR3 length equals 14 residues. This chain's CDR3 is CASSQDQGRTEAFF. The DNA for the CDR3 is TGCGCCAGCAGCCAAGACCAGGGGAGGACTGAAGCTTTCTTT.

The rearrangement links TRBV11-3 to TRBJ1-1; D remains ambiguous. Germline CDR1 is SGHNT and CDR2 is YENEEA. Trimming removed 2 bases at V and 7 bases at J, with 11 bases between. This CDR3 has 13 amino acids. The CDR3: CASSLPGYLEAFF. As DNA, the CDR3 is TGTGCCAGCAGCTTACCAGGATATCTTGAAGCTTTCTTT.